This record covers a single TCR beta chain. The sample holds other DNA sequences that translate to the same CDR3. The sample originates from a study of blood T cell repertoires in COVID-19. Study overall: Both acute and convalescent COVID-19 samples were obtained from the United States, Italy and Spain.

In the authors' workflow: How many nucleated cells were present was estimated from reference gene primer amplification. Generated by immunoSEQ multiplex PCR, the TCRdb table keeps only in-frame clones and is missing some. The V and J calls and clone size are taken from that table; D and trimming were inferred from the DNA. The repertoire holds fewer than 300,000 clones, approximately 82% seen once, with less than 4% in the top ten. CDR3 length: 15 residues. V dropped 3 bases and J dropped 1; count of bases not matched to a gene: 2. CDR1 and CDR2 from the germline V gene are LNHDA and SQIVND (reference sequence).

The source material was peripheral blood. The V and J genes are TRBV19 and TRBJ2-1; 8 bases match TRBD2. This TCR was sampled from a woman aged 18-29 years with acute or convalescent COVID-19. The CDR3 sequence: CASSIAGGSYNEQFF. The CDR3 DNA reads TGTGCCAGTAGTATTGCGGGAGGTTCCTACAATGAGCAGTTCTTC. Supplemented by reference TRBV19 and TRBJ2-1, the full variable domain reads DGGITQSPKYLFRKEGQNVTLSCEQNLNHDAMYWYRQDPGQGLRLIYYSQIVNDFQKGDIAEGYSVSREKKESFPLTVTSAQKNPTAFYLCASSIAGGSYNEQFFGPGTRLTVL.